This passage covers 23 T cell receptor beta chains from one sample sequenced in a study of response to subunit inactivated influenza vaccine. TCRdb re-called the RT-PCR reads through MiXCR, storing one row per CDR3 protein. The sample has 250,000 to 350,000 distinct CDR3 sequences, 20% to 25% seen once; the top ten hold about a tenth. The sequencing used PBMCs from blood, collected around 22 months after vaccination. These receptor sequences come from a man aged 50 to 69 who received an inactivated influenza vaccine.

The chain is built from TRBV5-1 and TRBJ1-4; TRBD1 matches 7 bases. With V trimmed by 4 bases and J by 5 bases, 8 bases remained unmatched. CDR1 and CDR2 from the germline V gene are SGHRS and YFSETQ. This CDR3 spans 15 amino acids. The CDR3 DNA is TGCGCCAGCAGCGGGCGGGACAGTCTAAATGAAAAACTGTTTTTT. As protein: CASSGRDSLNEKLFF.

This clonotype was picked up many times. The chain links TRBV6-5 to TRBJ1-4; D not certain. There are 16 residues in the CDR3. Germline CDR1 MNHEY, CDR2 SVGAGI. V lost 0 bases to trimming and J lost 5 bases, with 13 bases between them. CDR3 loop: CASSYSPRNRNEKLFF. As DNA, the CDR3 is TGTGCCAGCAGTTACTCTCCCAGGAATAGGAATGAAAAACTGTTTTTT.

This clonotype turned up a few times. The rearrangement links TRBV7-2 to TRBJ2-5; D possibly corresponds to TRBD2 (5 bases). V was clipped by 5 bases and J by 0 bases, with 7 bases between them. The CDR3 spans 13 residues. The germline CDR1 and CDR2 sequences are SGHTA and FQGNSA. The CDR3 coding sequence is TGTGCCAGCAGCCTGACTAACCAAGAGACCCAGTACTTC. Translated: CASSLTNQETQYF.

The V and J genes are TRBV7-9 and TRBJ1-2; 9 nucleotides agree with TRBD1. CDR3 length: 14 residues. V shed 5 bases and J 6 bases; nucleotides not matched to a gene: 7. Germline assignment: CDR1 SEHNR and CDR2 FQNEAQ (reference sequence). The CDR3 DNA is TGTGCCAGCAGCGAACAGGGGGCGCGGAATGGCTACACCTTC. It encodes CASSEQGARNGYTF.

About this clonotype: The junction differs from germline at one of its ends, possibly a read error. The rearrangement joins TRBV13 to TRBJ2-7, with D possibly TRBD1 on 6 matching bases. The CDR3 spans 18 residues. Germline CDR1 reads PRHDT; CDR2 reads FYEKMQ (reference sequence). Here the CDR3 reads CASSTHGGEASLSHEQYF. In DNA form, the CDR3 reads TGTGCCAGCAGCACCCATGGGGGCGAGGCGAGTCTCTCCCACGAGCAGTACTTC. The full variable domain, in which reference TRBV13 and TRBJ2-7 provide the parts outside the CDR3, is AAGVIQSPRHLIKEKRETATLKCYPIPRHDTVYWYQQGPGQDPQFLISFYEKMQSDKGSIPDRFSAQQFSDYHSELNMSSLELGDSALYFCASSTHGGEASLSHEQYFGPGTRLTVT.

The J gene is TRBJ2-3, the V gene TRBV18; perhaps D is TRBD1 or TRBD2 (5 bases each). The CDR3 runs 16 residues. Germline V gene lookup returns CDR1 KGHSH and CDR2 LQKENI. V was trimmed by 0 bases and J by 1 base, leaving 11 bases between them. DNA of the CDR3: TGTGCCAGCTCACCACCGTTGAGGGGCGGCACAGATACGCAGTATTTT. Residues: CASSPPLRGGTDTQYF.

This clonotype has ten or more counts. The rearrangement uses TRBV6-5 and TRBJ1-1; D may be TRBD1 (5 bases). V lost 1 base to trimming and J lost 3 bases, with 9 bases between them. The CDR3 spans 14 residues. CDR1 and CDR2 from the germline V gene are MNHEY and SVGAGI. As DNA, the CDR3 is TGTGCCAGCAGTTACTTTGGCAGGGACACTGAAGCTTTCTTT. It is translated as CASSYFGRDTEAFF.

This clonotype was counted between two and nine times. V usage is TRBV28 and J usage is TRBJ1-2, with 10 nucleotides matching TRBD1. CDR1 MDHEN and CDR2 SYDVKM come from the germline V gene. The CDR3 length is 15 residues. With V trimmed by 3 bases and J by 6 bases, 7 bases remained unmatched. The CDR3: CASSFPTGGRNGYTF. CDR3 DNA: TGTGCCAGCAGTTTCCCGACAGGGGGCCGGAATGGCTACACCTTC.

This clonotype was picked up a small number of times. J is TRBJ2-5 and V is TRBV12-5; D unclear. Germline CDR1 is LGHNT and CDR2 is FRNRAP. CDR3 size: 16 residues. The ends were cut back, 7 bases at V and 5 bases at J, with 23 bases in the middle. CDR3 DNA: TGTGCTAGTGCCGACAACGACTTCGGTACGCTGGAGACCCAGTACTTC. As protein: CASADNDFGTLETQYF.

The V call is TRBV4-2, the J call TRBJ2-5, with D perhaps TRBD2 (6 bases). The ends were cut back, 0 bases at V and 0 bases at J, with 14 bases in the middle. The CDR3 extends over 17 amino acids. The germline V gene has CDR1 LGHNA and CDR2 YNFKEQ. The CDR3 reads CASSQDKGLQYQETQYF. The CDR3 bases are TGTGCCAGCAGCCAAGATAAGGGACTCCAGTACCAAGAGACCCAGTACTTC.

This clonotype was picked up a small number of times. The chain is built from TRBV4-3 and TRBJ1-2; perhaps TRBD1 as D (6 bases). Trimming removed 2 bases from V and 4 bases from J, with 11 bases in between. The CDR3 is 14 amino acids. CDR1 is LGHNA and CDR2 is YSLEER in the germline V gene. This CDR3 reads CASSQHGQSYGYTF. The CDR3 DNA sequence: TGCGCCAGCAGCCAACACGGACAGTCCTATGGCTACACCTTC.

The chain couples TRBV4-3 to TRBJ1-2; a weak D match, TRBD1 (5 bases). Germline-derived CDR1 and CDR2 are LGHNA and YSLEER. The V end was cut by 0 bases, the J end by 10 bases, with 12 bases between. The CDR3 covers 13 residues. The CDR3 here is CASSQDFAGIYTF. For the CDR3, the DNA is TGCGCCAGCAGCCAAGACTTCGCAGGGATCTACACCTTC.

The rearrangement joins TRBV7-3 to TRBJ2-2; 7 nucleotides line up with TRBD1. The germline CDR1 and CDR2 sequences are SGHTA and FQGTGA. Trimming at V came to 2 bases and at J to 6 bases, leaving 6 bases not matched to a gene. The CDR3 extends over 15 amino acids. In nucleotides, the CDR3 is TGTGCCAGCAGCTTACTAGGGGGCATGGCCGGGGAGCTGTTTTTT. Protein sequence: CASSLLGGMAGELFF. Full variable domain (missing parts from reference TRBV7-3 and TRBJ2-2): GAGVSQTPSNKVTEKGKYVELRCDPISGHTALYWYRQSLGQGPEFLIYFQGTGAADDSGLPNDRFFAVRPEGSVSTLKIQRTERGDSAVYLCASSLLGGMAGELFFGEGSRLTVL.

The table lists this clonotype with a few counts. The gene calls are TRBV20-1 and TRBJ1-4, with D tentatively TRBD1 (6 bases). The CDR3 has 14 amino acids. Per germline, CDR1 DFQATT and CDR2 SNEGSKA (reference sequence). CDR3 bases: TGCAGGCCCCAAGGGGGGGCCTCTAATGAAAAACTGTTTTTT. It translates to CRPQGGASNEKLFF.

The chain carries TRBV12-3 or TRBV12-4 and TRBJ1-2; tentatively, D is TRBD1 (6 bases). Deletions cut 8 bases from V and 5 bases from J, with 18 bases between. The CDR3 loop spans 14 amino acids. The CDR3 region is CASRRGPRGYGYTF. DNA of the CDR3: TGTGCCAGCCGCCGGGGCCCGAGGGGGTATGGCTACACCTTC.

This clonotype was observed at least ten times. The chain uses TRBV6-2 or TRBV6-3 and TRBJ1-1; maybe TRBD1 (5 bases). Per the germline V gene, CDR1 is MNHEY and CDR2 is SVGEGT. V was pared by 2 bases and J by 4 bases, with 14 bases between. This CDR3 contains 15 residues. Here the CDR3 reads CASSYLGTWSTEAFF. CDR3 sequence (DNA): TGTGCCAGCAGTTACCTTGGGACTTGGAGCACTGAAGCTTTCTTT.

This clonotype has just a few counts. V is TRBV5-6 and J is TRBJ1-1; D may be TRBD1 (6 bases). Trimming cost V 4 bases and J 5 bases, with 15 bases left between them. This CDR3 region has 14 residues. From germline, CDR1 is SGHDT and CDR2 YYEEEE. The CDR3 protein is CASSTGFLRTEAFF. As DNA, the CDR3 is TGTGCCAGCAGCACAGGGTTCTTGAGAACTGAAGCTTTCTTT.

This clonotype has a handful of counts. The CDR3 protein is CASSLAGTGRSVEKLFF. In DNA, the CDR3 is TGTGCCAGCAGTTTAGCGGGTACGGGTAGGTCGGTTGAAAAACTGTTTTTT. The genes are TRBV27 and TRBJ1-4; D unclear. CDR3 length: 17 residues. Trimming took off 2 bases at V and 7 bases at J, with 20 bases between the two ends. Germline V gene lookup returns CDR1 MNHEY and CDR2 SMNVEV (reference sequence).

This chain joins TRBV20-1 and TRBJ2-1, with D unresolved. The germline V gene has CDR1 DFQATT and CDR2 SNEGSKA (reference sequence). V lost 1 base and J lost 7, with 14 bases in between. The CDR3 is 14 residues long. The CDR3 here is CSARVGQNYNEQFF. The CDR3 DNA sequence: TGCAGTGCTAGAGTCGGGCAGAACTATAATGAGCAGTTCTTC.

This sequence joins TRBV6-1 and TRBJ2-2; D ambiguous. From germline, CDR1 is MNHNS and CDR2 SASEGT. The CDR3 contains 14 residues. V was trimmed by 6 bases and J by 3 bases, leaving 11 bases between them. This CDR3 is CASSSWPDTGELFF. The CDR3 nucleotides read TGTGCCAGCAGCTCCTGGCCTGACACCGGGGAGCTGTTTTTT.

This chain uses TRBV11-2 with TRBJ2-4; D remains unclear. V shed 4 bases and J shed 0 bases, with 7 bases lying between them. CDR1 and CDR2 (germline): SGHAT, FQNNGV. The CDR3 loop spans 14 amino acids. The CDR3 loop reads CASSSGVAKNIQYF. Written as DNA, the CDR3 is TGTGCCAGCAGCTCCGGAGTAGCCAAAAACATTCAGTACTTC.

The chain has TRBV25-1 and TRBJ1-2, with D perhaps TRBD1 (6 bases). The V and J ends lost 2 bases and 1 base respectively, with 11 bases between them. Germline CDR1 and CDR2: MGHDK and SYGVNS. The CDR3 contains 15 residues. CDR3 sequence: CASSEMDSHNYGYTF. CDR3 in DNA: TGTGCCAGCAGTGAAATGGACAGCCATAACTATGGCTACACCTTC.

This clonotype occurred once. The gene calls are TRBV6-5 and TRBJ2-5; D possibly corresponds to TRBD2 (6 bases). V gave up 0 bases and J gave up 5 bases, with 10 bases separating them. Germline V gives CDR1 MNHEY, CDR2 SVGAGI. The CDR3 sequence is 14 residues long. CDR3 sequence reads: CASSYSTLAETQYF. DNA of the CDR3: TGTGCCAGCAGTTACTCGACACTAGCCGAGACCCAGTACTTC.